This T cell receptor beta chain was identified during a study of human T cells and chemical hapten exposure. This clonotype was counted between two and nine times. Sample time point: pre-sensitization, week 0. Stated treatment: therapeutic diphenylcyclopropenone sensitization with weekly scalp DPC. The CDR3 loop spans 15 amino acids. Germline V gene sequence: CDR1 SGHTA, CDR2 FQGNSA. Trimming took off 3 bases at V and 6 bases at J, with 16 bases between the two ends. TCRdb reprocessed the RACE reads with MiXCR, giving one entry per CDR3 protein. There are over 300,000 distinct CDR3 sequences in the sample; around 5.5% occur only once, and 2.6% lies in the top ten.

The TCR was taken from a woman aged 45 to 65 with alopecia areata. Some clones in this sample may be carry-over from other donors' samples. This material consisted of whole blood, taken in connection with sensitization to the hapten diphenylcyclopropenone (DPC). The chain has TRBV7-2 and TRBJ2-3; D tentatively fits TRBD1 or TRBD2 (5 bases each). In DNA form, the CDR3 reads TGTGCCAGCAGCTTGGTAGGCGCCGGGGCGGATACGCAGTATTTT. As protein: CASSLVGAGADTQYF.